The 5 T cell receptor beta chains given below trace back to one sample, sequenced in a study of T cells in Graves' hyperthyroidism and ophthalmopathy (dated by TCRdb to the late 2010s). The library came from multiplex PCR. Instrument used: Illumina HiSeq 2000. TCR beta CDR3 regions were amplified from RNA transcripts. A first-round RT-PCR of the TCR CDR3 used the HTBI primer set with the Qiagen OneStep RT-PCR kit. The public sequencing data were trimmed at Q25 with fastp and processed into clonotypes with MiXCR by TCRdb, which kept only in-frame beta chains. CDR3 protein sequences are deduplicated, and each keeps its most common genes and DNA. Here the sample has hundreds of thousands of distinct CDR3 sequences; roughly 37% occur a single time. The ten largest account for 8.9% of the sample. Sequenced material: blood. Receptor source: a man between 18 and 29 years old with Graves' hyperthyroidism.

This clonotype was counted between two and nine times. The chain employs TRBV29-1 and TRBJ2-7, with D possibly TRBD1 on 5 matching bases. V was clipped by 5 bases and J by 0 bases, with 14 bases between them. From germline, CDR1 is SQVTM and CDR2 ANQGSEA. The CDR3 is made up of 14 amino acids. The CDR3 loop reads CSVTTTESSYEQYF. Written as DNA, the CDR3 is TGCAGCGTTACCACGACAGAGAGCTCCTACGAGCAGTACTTC.

The sample holds a few counts of this clonotype. The V call is TRBV7-2, the J call TRBJ2-7, with D possibly TRBD1 on 6 matching bases. The germline gives CDR1 SGHTA, CDR2 FQGNSA. Trimming removed 1 base from V and 5 bases from J, with 12 bases in between. This CDR3 is 14 amino acids long. The CDR3 coding sequence is TGTGCCAGCAGCTTAGAGAGCAGGGGCCACGAGCAGTACTTC. Encoded protein: CASSLESRGHEQYF.

The chain carries TRBV20-1 and TRBJ1-4; D may be TRBD1 (5 bases). Per germline, CDR1 DFQATT and CDR2 SNEGSKA (reference sequence). CDR3 length: 13 residues. Trimming took off 6 bases at V and 7 bases at J, with 15 bases between the two ends. The CDR3 loop is CSAGLGGAEKLFF. The CDR3 DNA follows: TGCAGTGCGGGACTCGGAGGGGCTGAAAAACTGTTTTTT.

V gene TRBV7-6 combines with J gene TRBJ1-5; TRBD1 matches 7 bases. This CDR3 has 14 residues. With 5 bases clipped from V and 5 bases from J, the junction kept 6 bases outside the gene matches. The V gene's germline CDR1 is SGHVS and CDR2 FNYEAQ. CDR3 loop: CASSRGREDQPQHF. The CDR3 region has the DNA TGTGCCAGCAGCAGGGGGCGAGAGGATCAGCCCCAGCATTTT.

The rearrangement uses TRBV29-1 and TRBJ2-6, with a weak D call TRBD1 (5 bases). V lost 6 bases and J 11 bases, leaving 17 bases between the germline ends. The CDR3 consists of 13 residues. Germline V gene data show CDR1 as SQVTM and CDR2 as ANQGSEA. The CDR3 here is CSVHTGSTYVLTF. The CDR3 DNA is TGCAGCGTGCATACAGGTTCAACCTACGTCCTGACTTTC.